Shown below are 19 T cell receptor beta chains from a single sample sequenced in a study of shared clonotypes between healthy human individuals. Assay: immunoSEQ multiplex PCR; the TCRdb copy retains only in-frame clones and omits some. This table holds about 680,000 clones, around 73% found once. Material for sequencing was memory CD4+ T cells sorted from blood. Indicated subset: CD45RA-negative fraction. Receptors were obtained from a woman aged 25 to 39 in good health.

This clone was seen only a few times. Within the sample, other DNA sequences also encode this same CDR3. This chain links TRBV18 with TRBJ2-7; D is uncertain. CDR3 length: 11 amino acids. Deletions cut 3 bases from V and 3 bases from J, with 3 bases between. CDR1 KGHSH and CDR2 LQKENI come from the germline V gene. As DNA, the CDR3 is TGTGCCAGCTCACCTGGCTACGAGCAGTACTTC. Translating it yields CASSPGYEQYF. Variable domain in full (rest from reference TRBV18 and TRBJ2-7): NAGVMQNPRHLVRRRGQEARLRCSPMKGHSHVYWYRQLPEEGLKFMVYLQKENIIDESGMPKERFSAEFPKEGPSILRIQQVVRGDSAAYFCASSPGYEQYFGPGTRLTVT.

The CDR3 DNA sequence: TGCGCCAGCAGTGGGGGGGAGGAAGGTGGTGAGCAGTACTTC. Its translation: CASSGGEEGGEQYF. The chain uses TRBV5-1 and TRBJ2-7; 7 positions agree with TRBD2. Germline loops: CDR1 SGHRS, CDR2 YFSETQ. The CDR3 is made up of 14 amino acids. V lost 5 bases and J lost 7; bases outside the gene matches: 12.

The rearrangement joins TRBV28 to TRBJ2-4; the D is unclear. CDR3 length: 16 amino acids. Trimming removed 6 bases at V and 4 bases at J, with 19 bases between. The germline gives CDR1 MDHEN, CDR2 SYDVKM. The CDR3 DNA reads TGTGCCAGCAGCTATTCCGCTCCAGCGCCTAAAAACATTCAGTACTTC. Amino acids: CASSYSAPAPKNIQYF. Variable domain in full (rest from reference TRBV28 and TRBJ2-4): DVKVTQSSRYLVKRTGEKVFLECVQDMDHENMFWYRQDPGLGLRLIYFSYDVKMKEKGDIPEGYSVSREKKERFSLILESASTNQTSMYLCASSYSAPAPKNIQYFGAGTRLSVL.

The chain couples TRBV27 to TRBJ1-5; D perhaps matches TRBD1 (5 bases). The CDR3 totals 17 residues. Germline CDR1 MNHEY, CDR2 SMNVEV (reference sequence). V lost 7 bases, J lost 0 bases, and 19 bases lay in between. The CDR3 coding sequence is TGTGCCAGCACCACGCTCCGGGACTTCTATAGCAATCAGCCCCAGCATTTT. Its translation: CASTTLRDFYSNQPQHF.

This clone was seen a few times. The chain is built from TRBV20-1 and TRBJ2-1; D gene unclear. The CDR3 covers 11 residues. The germline V gene has CDR1 DFQATT and CDR2 SNEGSKA (reference sequence). Trimming took 0 bases from V and 12 from J, leaving 9 bases between them. CDR3 amino acids: CSARDLERQFF. CDR3 sequence (DNA): TGCAGTGCTAGAGATTTGGAAAGGCAGTTCTTC.

The genes are TRBV4-1 and TRBJ1-1, with a tentative D call TRBD1 (5 bases). Trimming left V 1 base short and J 7 bases short, with 7 bases between. Germline CDR1 and CDR2: MGHRA and YSYEKL. This CDR3 contains 12 residues. CDR3 in DNA: TGCGCCAGCAGCCAAGTCGGGGGTGAAGCTTTCTTT. Translating it yields CASSQVGGEAFF.

This clone was counted between two and nine times. V is TRBV5-1 and J is TRBJ2-6; D is ambiguous. Trimming cost V 5 bases and J 4 bases, with 13 bases left between them. This CDR3 region has 15 residues. From germline, CDR1 is SGHRS and CDR2 YFSETQ. The CDR3 DNA sequence: TGCGCCAGCAGTCCCCAAGGCTCGGGGGCCAACGTCCTGACTTTC. This translates into CASSPQGSGANVLTF.

This chain connects TRBV27 to TRBJ2-5; 8 bases are a match to TRBD2. The ends lost 10 bases at V and 6 bases at J; junction bases unmatched: 13. Germline lookup yields CDR1 MNHEY and CDR2 SMNVEV (reference sequence). This CDR3 contains 14 residues. The CDR3 protein is CATYKAGDYKTQYF. DNA of the CDR3: TGTGCCACCTATAAAGCGGGAGACTATAAGACCCAGTACTTC.

This clone was observed a few times. This chain uses TRBV9 with TRBJ2-1; perhaps TRBD1 as D (5 bases). Germline values: CDR1 SGDLS, CDR2 YYNGEE. With 2 bases removed from V and 0 bases from J, the gap between germline ends came to 9 bases. The CDR3 runs 15 residues. The chain's CDR3 is CASSVWGSSYNEQFF. The CDR3 region has the DNA TGTGCCAGCAGCGTTTGGGGCAGCTCCTACAATGAGCAGTTCTTC.

This clone has just one count. A junction end diverges from the germline sequence, so it may reflect a read error. The rearrangement joins TRBV6-5 to TRBJ2-7; D is possibly TRBD1 (6 bases). The CDR3 is 14 amino acids. Germline V gives CDR1 MNHEY, CDR2 SVGAGI. DNA of the CDR3: TGTGCCAGCAGTTTGAGAAGTGAGGACAGCTCGGTGAACTTC. Translation: CASSLRSEDSSVNF.

The chain couples TRBV6-5 to TRBJ1-5, with D hard to call. The V end was cut by 0 bases, the J end by 9 bases, with 12 bases between. Germline lookup yields CDR1 MNHEY and CDR2 SVGAGI. The CDR3 has 14 residues. Here the CDR3 reads CASSYSSDGMPQHF. CDR3 DNA: TGTGCCAGCAGTTACTCGAGTGACGGAATGCCCCAGCATTTT.

The rearrangement uses TRBV7-6 and TRBJ2-1; 9 bases match TRBD1. Germline CDR1 SGHVS, CDR2 FNYEAQ. The CDR3 is 16 amino acids. V lost 1 base to trimming and J lost 6 bases; unmatched junction nucleotides: 7. Here the CDR3 DNA reads TGTGCCAGCAGCTTAGTTGGGGACAGGGCAGGCAATGAGCAGTTCTTC. Amino acid sequence: CASSLVGDRAGNEQFF.

The chain links TRBV7-9 to TRBJ1-2; D is perhaps TRBD1 (6 bases). The V gene lost 6 bases and the J gene lost 6 bases, with 26 bases spanning the gap. Germline CDR1 is SEHNR and CDR2 is FQNEAQ (reference sequence). The CDR3 is 17 residues long. The CDR3 is CASRQPGQGARGDGYTF. The CDR3 DNA is TGTGCCAGCAGACAACCGGGACAAGGTGCGCGAGGTGATGGCTACACCTTC. Together with reference TRBV7-9 and TRBJ1-2, the CDR3 gives the full variable domain: DTGVSQNPRHKITKRGQNVTFRCDPISEHNRLYWYRQTLGQGPEFLTYFQNEAQLEKSRLLSDRFSAERPKGSFSTLEIQRTEQGDSAMYLCASRQPGQGARGDGYTFGSGTRLTVV.

This rearrangement joins TRBV28 to TRBJ2-1; 15 bases match TRBD2. The J segment lost 6 bases and the V segment lost 4 bases, leaving 16 bases of the junction unmatched. CDR1 is MDHEN and CDR2 is SYDVKM in the germline V gene. The CDR3 length is 20 residues. For the CDR3, the DNA is TGTGCCAGCAGTTCCTTTCCCGGACTAGCGGGAGGGCCAAGGTCCAATGAGCAGTTCTTC. It translates to CASSSFPGLAGGPRSNEQFF. The full variable domain, in which reference TRBV28 and TRBJ2-1 provide the parts outside the CDR3, is DVKVTQSSRYLVKRTGEKVFLECVQDMDHENMFWYRQDPGLGLRLIYFSYDVKMKEKGDIPEGYSVSREKKERFSLILESASTNQTSMYLCASSSFPGLAGGPRSNEQFFGPGTRLTVL.

The chain links TRBV5-1 to TRBJ1-1; no definite D call. CDR3 size: 15 residues. CDR1 and CDR2 (germline): SGHRS, YFSETQ. V lost 0 bases and J 2 bases, leaving 11 bases between the germline ends. CDR3: CASSLGQTKNTEAFF. The CDR3 nucleotides are TGCGCCAGCAGCTTGGGTCAGACGAAAAACACTGAAGCTTTCTTT.

This clone was detected once. The genes are TRBV18 and TRBJ1-1, with 7 bases lining up with TRBD1. The junction had 7 bases not matched to a gene; V was cut back by 6 bases and J by 0 bases. CDR1 is KGHSH, CDR2 LQKENI, per germline. The CDR3 has 15 amino acids. DNA for the CDR3: TGTGCCAGCTCTCCGACGACAGGGTTGAACACTGAAGCTTTCTTT. Encoded protein: CASSPTTGLNTEAFF.

A few counts support this clone. J is TRBJ1-1 and V is TRBV6-5; TRBD1 is a possible D gene (6 bases). Trimming took 4 bases from V and 5 from J, leaving 20 bases between them. This CDR3 has 16 residues. Germline CDR1 MNHEY, CDR2 SVGAGI. CDR3 sequence: CASSSSPAGARTEAFF. The CDR3 bases are TGTGCCAGCAGTTCTTCCCCCGCGGGGGCAAGGACTGAAGCTTTCTTT.

V is TRBV7-9 and J is TRBJ2-7, with a tentative D call TRBD1 (5 bases). This CDR3 spans 13 amino acids. The V gene lost 4 bases and the J gene lost 7 bases, with 14 bases spanning the gap. CDR1 and CDR2 (germline): SEHNR, FQNEAQ (reference sequence). CDR3: CASSSGINREQYF. For the CDR3, the DNA is TGTGCCAGCAGCTCAGGGATCAACCGGGAGCAGTACTTC.

This sequence joins TRBV28 and TRBJ1-5; D not certain. There are 17 residues in the CDR3. Trimming removed 10 bases from V and 5 bases from J, with 27 bases in between. Germline values: CDR1 MDHEN, CDR2 SYDVKM. CDR3 loop: CATTHFVSLLSDQPQHF. The CDR3 DNA reads TGTGCCACTACCCATTTCGTGAGTCTTTTGAGTGATCAGCCCCAGCATTTT.